This T cell receptor beta chain was identified during a study of blood T cells in healthy people across ages. Study-wide findings and caveats: Per-million-T-cell TCR beta diversity fell roughly linearly with age.

A second 7 to 11 cycle PCR used barcoded and J-beta primers. A single record per CDR3 protein comes from TCRdb applying MiXCR to the 5' RACE reads. The sample contains 600,000 to 850,000 distinct CDR3 sequences, around a quarter of which appear only once. Germline values: CDR1 MGHRA, CDR2 YSYEKL. V was cut by 4 bases and J by 0 bases, with 10 bases left in between. The CDR3 length is 16 residues. This clonotype was counted a single time. Its antigen is currently unknown. The same specimen was also included in a second study, on T cells of mothers and their children.

V usage is TRBV4-1 and J usage is TRBJ2-6; tentatively, D is TRBD1 or TRBD2 (5 bases each). This TCR derives from a boy aged 5-17 years in good health. The sequenced material came from blood. The CDR3 nucleotides are TGCGCCAGCAGCCTAAGGGGAGTCTCTGGGGCCAACGTCCTGACTTTC. The encoded protein is CASSLRGVSGANVLTF.